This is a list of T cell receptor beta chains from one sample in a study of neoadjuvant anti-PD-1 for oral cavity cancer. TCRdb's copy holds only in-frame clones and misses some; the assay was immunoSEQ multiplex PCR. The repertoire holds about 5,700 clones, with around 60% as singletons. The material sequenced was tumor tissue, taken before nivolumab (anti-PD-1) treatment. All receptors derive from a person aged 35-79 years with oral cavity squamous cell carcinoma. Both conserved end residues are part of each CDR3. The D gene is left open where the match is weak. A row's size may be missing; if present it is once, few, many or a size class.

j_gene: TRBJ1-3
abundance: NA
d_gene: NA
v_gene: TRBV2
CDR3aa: CASSEAMLSSGNTIYF
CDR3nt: TGTGCCAGCAGTGAAGCGATGCTGAGCTCTGGAAACACCATATATTTT

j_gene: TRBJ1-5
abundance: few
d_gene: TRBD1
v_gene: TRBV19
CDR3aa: CASRPTGGNQPQHF
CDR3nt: TGTGCCAGTAGACCCACAGGGGGCAATCAGCCCCAGCATTTT

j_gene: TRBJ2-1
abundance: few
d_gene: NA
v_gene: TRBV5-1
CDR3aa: CASSSGDSYNEQFF
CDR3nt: TGCGCCAGCAGTTCAGGGGATTCCTACAATGAGCAGTTCTTC

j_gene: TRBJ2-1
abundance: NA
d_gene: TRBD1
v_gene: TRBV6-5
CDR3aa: CASSSGTGGYNEQFF
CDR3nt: TGTGCCAGCAGCTCCGGGACAGGGGGCTACAATGAGCAGTTCTTC

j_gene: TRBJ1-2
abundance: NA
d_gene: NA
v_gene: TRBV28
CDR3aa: CASSSAGVGVYGYTF
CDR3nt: TGTGCCAGCAGTTCAGCCGGGGTGGGGGTTTATGGCTACACCTTC

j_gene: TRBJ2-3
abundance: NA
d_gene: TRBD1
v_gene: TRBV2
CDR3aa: CASSGGQGGGSTDTQYF
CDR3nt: TGTGCCAGCAGTGGGGGACAGGGAGGAGGGTCCACAGATACGCAGTATTTT

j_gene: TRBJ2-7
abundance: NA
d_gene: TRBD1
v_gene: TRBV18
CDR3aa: CASIGTGGNYEQYF
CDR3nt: TGTGCCAGCATCGGGACAGGGGGGAACTACGAGCAGTACTTC

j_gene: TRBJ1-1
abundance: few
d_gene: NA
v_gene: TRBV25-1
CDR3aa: CASRKQEYTEAFF
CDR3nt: TGTGCCAGCAGGAAACAGGAGTACACTGAAGCTTTCTTT

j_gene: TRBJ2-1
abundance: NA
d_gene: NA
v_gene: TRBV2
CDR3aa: CASSEARGHNEQFF
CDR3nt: TGTGCCAGCAGTGAGGCGCGGGGCCACAATGAGCAGTTCTTC

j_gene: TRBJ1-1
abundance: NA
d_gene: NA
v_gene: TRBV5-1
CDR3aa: CASSLDAIAEAFF
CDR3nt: TGCGCCAGCAGCTTGGACGCGATCGCTGAAGCTTTCTTT

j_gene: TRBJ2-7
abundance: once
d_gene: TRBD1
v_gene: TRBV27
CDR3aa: CASSSPQGSEQYF
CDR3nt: TGTGCCAGCAGTTCGCCACAGGGGTCAGAGCAGTACTTC

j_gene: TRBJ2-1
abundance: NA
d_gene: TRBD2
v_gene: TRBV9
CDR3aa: CASSGGIAGGNNEQFF
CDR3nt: TGTGCCAGCAGCGGGGGGATAGCGGGAGGGAACAATGAGCAGTTCTTC

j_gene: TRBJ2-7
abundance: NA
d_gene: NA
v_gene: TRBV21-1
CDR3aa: CASSKDVAFESLYF
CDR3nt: TGTGCCAGCAGCAAAGATGTAGCGTTCGAGAGCTTGTACTTC

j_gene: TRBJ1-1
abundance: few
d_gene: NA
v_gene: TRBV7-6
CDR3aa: CASSPSERVVGAFF
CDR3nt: TGTGCCAGCAGCCCGTCCGAGAGGGTCGTAGGCGCTTTCTTT

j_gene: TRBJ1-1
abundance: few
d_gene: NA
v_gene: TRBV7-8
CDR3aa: CASSLQGRVGAFF
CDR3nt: TGTGCCAGCAGCTTACAAGGGAGGGTAGGAGCTTTCTTT

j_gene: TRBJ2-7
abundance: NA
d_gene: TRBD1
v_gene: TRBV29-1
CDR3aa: CSVRSGQVPAEQYF
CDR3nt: TGCAGCGTTCGATCGGGACAGGTCCCTGCCGAGCAGTACTTC

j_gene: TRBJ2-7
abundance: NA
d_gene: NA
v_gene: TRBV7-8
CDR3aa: CASSLELSYEQYF
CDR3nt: TGTGCCAGCAGCTTGGAGTTGTCCTACGAGCAGTACTTC

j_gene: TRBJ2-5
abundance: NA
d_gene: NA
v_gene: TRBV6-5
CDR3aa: CASSFRGETQYF
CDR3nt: TGTGCCAGCAGTTTCAGGGGTGAGACCCAGTACTTC